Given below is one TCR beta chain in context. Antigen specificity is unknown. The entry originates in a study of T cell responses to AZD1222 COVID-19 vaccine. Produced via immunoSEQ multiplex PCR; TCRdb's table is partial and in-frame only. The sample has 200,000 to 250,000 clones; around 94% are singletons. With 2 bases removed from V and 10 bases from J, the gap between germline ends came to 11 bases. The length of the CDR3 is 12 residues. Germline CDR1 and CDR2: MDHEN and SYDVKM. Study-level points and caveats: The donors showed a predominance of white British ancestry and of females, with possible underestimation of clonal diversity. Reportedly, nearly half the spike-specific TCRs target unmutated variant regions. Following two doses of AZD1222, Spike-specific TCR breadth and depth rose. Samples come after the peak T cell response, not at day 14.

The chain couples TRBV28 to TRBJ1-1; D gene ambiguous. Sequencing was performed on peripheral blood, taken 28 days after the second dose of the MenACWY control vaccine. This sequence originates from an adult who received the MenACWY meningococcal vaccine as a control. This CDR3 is CASSLNTRLAFF. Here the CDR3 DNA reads TGTGCCAGCAGTTTAAACACTCGCTTAGCTTTCTTT. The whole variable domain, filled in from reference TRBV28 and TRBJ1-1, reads DVKVTQSSRYLVKRTGEKVFLECVQDMDHENMFWYRQDPGLGLRLIYFSYDVKMKEKGDIPEGYSVSREKKERFSLILESASTNQTSMYLCASSLNTRLAFFGQGTRLTVV.